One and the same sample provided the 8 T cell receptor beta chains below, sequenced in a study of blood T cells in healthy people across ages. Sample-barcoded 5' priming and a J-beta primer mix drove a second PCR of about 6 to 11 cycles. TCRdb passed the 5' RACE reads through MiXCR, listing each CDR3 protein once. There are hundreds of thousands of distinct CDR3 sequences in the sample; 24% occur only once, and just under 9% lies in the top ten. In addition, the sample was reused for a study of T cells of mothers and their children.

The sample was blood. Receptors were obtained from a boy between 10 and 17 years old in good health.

This CDR3 reads CASRDVLAGVNEQFF. CDR3 sequence (DNA): TGTGCCAGCAGGGATGTTCTAGCGGGAGTAAACGAGCAGTTCTTC. The chain employs TRBV7-9 and TRBJ2-5, with 10 bases fitting TRBD2. The J call may not be correct, given that the DNA end is closer to TRBJ2-1. This CDR3 region has 15 residues. Germline V gives CDR1 SEHNR, CDR2 FQNEAQ (reference sequence).

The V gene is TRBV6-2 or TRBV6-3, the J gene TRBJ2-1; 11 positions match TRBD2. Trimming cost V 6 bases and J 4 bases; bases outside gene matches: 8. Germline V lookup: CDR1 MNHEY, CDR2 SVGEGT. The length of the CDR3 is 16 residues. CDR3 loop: CASRTLAGEPYNEQFF. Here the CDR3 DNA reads TGTGCCAGCAGGACACTAGCGGGGGAACCGTACAATGAGCAGTTCTTC.

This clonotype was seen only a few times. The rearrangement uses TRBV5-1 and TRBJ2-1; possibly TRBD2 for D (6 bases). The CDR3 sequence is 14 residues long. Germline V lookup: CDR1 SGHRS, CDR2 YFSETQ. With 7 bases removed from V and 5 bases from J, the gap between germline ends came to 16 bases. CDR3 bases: TGCGCCAGCGGGTTGGAGGGATCGGACAATGAGCAGTTCTTC. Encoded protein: CASGLEGSDNEQFF. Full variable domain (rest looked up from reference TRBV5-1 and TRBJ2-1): KAGVTQTPRYLIKTRGQQVTLSCSPISGHRSVSWYQQTPGQGLQFLFEYFSETQRNKGNFPGRFSGRQFSNSRSEMNVSTLELGDSALYLCASGLEGSDNEQFFGPGTRLTVL.

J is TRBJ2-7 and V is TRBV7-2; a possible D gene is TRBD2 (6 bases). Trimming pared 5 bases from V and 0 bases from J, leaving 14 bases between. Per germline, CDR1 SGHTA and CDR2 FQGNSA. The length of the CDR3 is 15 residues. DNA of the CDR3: TGTGCCAGCAGCGCGAGCGGGCTCAGCTCCTACGAGCAGTACTTC. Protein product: CASSASGLSSYEQYF.

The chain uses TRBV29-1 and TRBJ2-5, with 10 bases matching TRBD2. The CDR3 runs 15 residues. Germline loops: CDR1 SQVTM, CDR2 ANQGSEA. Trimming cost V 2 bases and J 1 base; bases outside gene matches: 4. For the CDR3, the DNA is TGCAGCGTTGAATGGGCTAGCGGGGGCCAAGAGACCCAGTACTTC. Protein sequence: CSVEWASGGQETQYF. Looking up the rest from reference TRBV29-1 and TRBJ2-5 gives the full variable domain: SAVISQKPSRDICQRGTSLTIQCQVDSQVTMMFWYRQQPGQSLTLIATANQGSEATYESGFVIDKFPISRPNLTFSTLTVSNMSPEDSSIYLCSVEWASGGQETQYFGPGTRLLVL.

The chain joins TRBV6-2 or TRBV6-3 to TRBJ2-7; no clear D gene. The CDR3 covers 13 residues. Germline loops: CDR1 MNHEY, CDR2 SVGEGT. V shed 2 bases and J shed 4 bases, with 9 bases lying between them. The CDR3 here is CASSYGDGYEQYF. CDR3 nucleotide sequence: TGTGCCAGCAGTTACGGAGACGGGTACGAGCAGTACTTC.

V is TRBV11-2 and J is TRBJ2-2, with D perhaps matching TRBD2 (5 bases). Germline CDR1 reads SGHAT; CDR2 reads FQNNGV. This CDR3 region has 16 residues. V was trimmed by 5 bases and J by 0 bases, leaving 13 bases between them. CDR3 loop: CASSKKRGPNTGELFF. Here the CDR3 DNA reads TGTGCCAGCAGCAAAAAACGCGGGCCGAACACCGGGGAGCTGTTTTTT.

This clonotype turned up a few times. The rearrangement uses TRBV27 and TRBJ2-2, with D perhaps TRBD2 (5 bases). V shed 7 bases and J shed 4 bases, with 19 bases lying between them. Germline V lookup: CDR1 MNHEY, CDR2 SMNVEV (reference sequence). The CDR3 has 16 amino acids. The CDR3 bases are TGTGCCAGCAACCCGGTCGGGAACCTAAGCACCGGGGAGCTGTTTTTT. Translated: CASNPVGNLSTGELFF.